These 2 T cell receptor beta chains share one sample of origin, sequenced in a study of T cell repertoires in cytomegalovirus infection. TCRdb ran MiXCR on the reads and lists one entry per CDR3 protein. The top ten clones hold around 13% of a sample with more than 400,000 distinct CDR3 sequences, about 30% of them seen once. Sequencing was performed on PBMCs. All receptors come from a human donor in good health (CMV status not recorded). Some clones in this sample may be carry-over from other donors' samples.

This clonotype has more than one count but fewer than ten. The genes are TRBV29-1 and TRBJ1-2; D uncertain. The V end lost 5 bases, the J end lost 2 bases, and 9 bases lay between the germline ends. CDR1 is SQVTM and CDR2 is ANQGSEA in the germline V gene. CDR3 length equals 12 residues. The CDR3: CSVYGQNYGYTF. As DNA, the CDR3 is TGCAGCGTTTATGGGCAGAACTATGGCTACACCTTC.

The gene calls are TRBV29-1 and TRBJ2-1; D possibly corresponds to TRBD2 (5 bases). Germline V lookup: CDR1 SQVTM, CDR2 ANQGSEA. Trimming cost V 4 bases and J 3 bases, with 10 bases left between them. This CDR3 has 13 amino acids. The CDR3 nucleotides are TGCAGCGTTGCCGGACTTGTCTACAATGAGCAGTTCTTC. It is translated as CSVAGLVYNEQFF.